The next 25 T cell receptor beta chains were all read from a single sample in a study of blood T cell repertoires in COVID-19. Assay: immunoSEQ multiplex PCR; the TCRdb copy retains only in-frame clones and omits some. This table has some 180,000 clones, approximately 87% appearing once. Source material: peripheral blood. These receptors were obtained from a man aged 70 or older with active or convalescent COVID-19.

The chain combines TRBV6-5 with TRBJ2-7; the match to TRBD2 covers 8 bases. This CDR3 is built from 14 residues. Trimming at V came to 6 bases and at J to 3 bases, leaving 7 bases not matched to a gene. Germline V CDR1 and CDR2: MNHEY, SVGAGI. CDR3 region: CASRVLAEDYEQYF. In DNA, the CDR3 is TGTGCCAGCAGGGTACTAGCGGAAGACTACGAGCAGTACTTC.

CDR3 nucleotide sequence: TGTGCCAGCAGCGCCCAAGGCGGACAGGGGGCTTACGAGCAGTACTTC. Encoded protein: CASSAQGGQGAYEQYF. The rearrangement uses TRBV11-3 and TRBJ2-7, with 11 bases matching TRBD1. The CDR3 spans 16 residues. Per germline, CDR1 SGHNT and CDR2 YENEEA. Losses at the gene ends were 5 bases for V and 4 bases for J; bases not matched to a gene: 10.

The chain recombines TRBV25-1 with TRBJ2-2; D is uncertain. V shed 3 bases and J shed 6 bases, with 14 bases lying between them. The CDR3 is 15 amino acids. CDR1 and CDR2 from the germline V gene are MGHDK and SYGVNS. The chain's CDR3 is CASSDAGSPAGELFF. The CDR3 nucleotides read TGTGCCAGCAGTGACGCAGGCAGTCCGGCCGGGGAGCTGTTTTTT.

The gene calls are TRBV6-4 and TRBJ2-7; the match to TRBD1 covers 7 bases. Trimming removed 6 bases from V and 2 bases from J; junction bases left unmatched: 7. Germline V gene sequence: CDR1 MRHNA, CDR2 SNTAGT. The CDR3 contains 14 residues. The CDR3 protein is CASRAGQATYEQYF. CDR3 in DNA: TGTGCCAGCAGGGCCGGACAGGCCACCTACGAGCAGTACTTC.

The V call is TRBV6-5, the J call TRBJ1-2; TRBD1 agrees at 11 bases. The trim removed 6 bases at V and 4 bases at J, leaving 7 bases unmatched. Per germline, CDR1 MNHEY and CDR2 SVGAGI. The length of the CDR3 is 15 residues. CDR3 protein: CASSSGTGGGYGYTF. In DNA, the CDR3 is TGTGCCAGCAGCTCCGGGACAGGGGGTGGCTATGGCTACACCTTC.

The chain links TRBV18 to TRBJ1-5, with D possibly matching TRBD1 (6 bases). Trimming left V 3 bases short and J 1 base short, with 10 bases between. Germline assignment: CDR1 KGHSH and CDR2 LQKENI. The length of the CDR3 is 15 residues. CDR3 sequence reads: CASSPSTGSNQPQHF. The CDR3 DNA reads as TGTGCCAGCTCACCTTCCACAGGGAGCAATCAGCCCCAGCATTTT.

The rearrangement uses TRBV5-1 and TRBJ2-1; 7 positions match TRBD2. In germline, CDR1 is SGHRS, CDR2 YFSETQ. V was clipped by 3 bases and J by 3 bases; unmatched bases: 12. The CDR3 sequence is 17 residues long. The CDR3 loop is CASSSSRGGGIYNEQFF. The CDR3 DNA reads as TGCGCCAGCAGCTCTTCGAGGGGCGGGGGAATCTACAATGAGCAGTTCTTC.

The rearrangement joins TRBV7-8 to TRBJ1-1; tentatively, D is TRBD1 (5 bases). The V gene's germline CDR1 is SGHVS and CDR2 FQNEAQ. Between the trimmed V and J ends, which lost 5 bases and 4 bases, there was a span of 14 bases. The CDR3 is 14 residues long. The CDR3 is CASSTRGGVTEAFF. In DNA, the CDR3 is TGTGCCAGCAGCACTCGGGGGGGTGTCACTGAAGCTTTCTTT.

The rearrangement links TRBV5-1 to TRBJ1-1; the match to TRBD1 covers 10 bases. There are 17 residues in the CDR3. V shed 0 bases and J 9 bases; nucleotides not matched to a gene: 14. CDR1 SGHRS and CDR2 YFSETQ come from the germline V gene. The chain's CDR3 is CASSLAGTGARESKAFF. Written as DNA, the CDR3 is TGCGCCAGCAGCTTGGCCGGGACAGGGGCCCGTGAGAGTAAAGCTTTCTTT.

This clone was picked up one time. The rearrangement uses TRBV18 and TRBJ2-5, with 11 bases that match TRBD2. Losses at the gene ends were 3 bases for V and 4 bases for J; bases not matched to a gene: 16. Germline loops: CDR1 KGHSH, CDR2 LQKENI. The CDR3 has 19 amino acids. DNA of the CDR3: TGTGCCAGCTCACCTACCGCCAAACTAGCGGGGGCCTCTCTAGAGACCCAGTACTTC. Its protein is CASSPTAKLAGASLETQYF.

This chain connects TRBV7-2 to TRBJ2-5; the match to TRBD2 covers 11 bases. V lost 5 bases to trimming and J lost 3 bases; unmatched junction nucleotides: 8. CDR3 size: 16 residues. In germline, CDR1 is SGHTA, CDR2 FQGNSA. CDR3 sequence: CASSPLAGGREETQYF. The CDR3 region has the DNA TGTGCCAGCAGCCCCCTAGCGGGGGGCCGGGAAGAGACCCAGTACTTC.

The gene calls are TRBV9 and TRBJ1-2, with D maybe TRBD1 (5 bases). The CDR3 has 14 residues. With 4 bases removed from V and 4 bases from J, the gap between germline ends came to 14 bases. In germline, CDR1 is SGDLS, CDR2 YYNGEE. The CDR3 spells CASSLDTSGYGYTF. DNA for the CDR3: TGTGCCAGCAGCCTGGACACCTCTGGCTATGGCTACACCTTC.

V usage is TRBV4-3 and J usage is TRBJ2-1; D perhaps matches TRBD2 (7 bases). The germline V gene encodes CDR1 LGHNA and CDR2 YSLEER. The length of the CDR3 is 13 residues. The V end was cut by 5 bases, the J end by 8 bases, with 13 bases between. The DNA of the CDR3 is TGCGCCAGCAGCTTTCGAGGGGGGGATGAGCAGTTCTTC. As protein: CASSFRGGDEQFF.

The V and J genes are TRBV30 and TRBJ1-4; 7 bases align to TRBD1. This CDR3 is 13 amino acids long. Germline V CDR1 and CDR2: GTSNPN, SVGIG (reference sequence). With 5 bases clipped from V and 8 bases from J, the junction kept 8 bases outside the gene matches. CDR3 loop: CAWADRVQEKLFF. CDR3 sequence (DNA): TGTGCCTGGGCAGACAGGGTACAAGAAAAACTGTTTTTT. Variable domain in full (rest from reference TRBV30 and TRBJ1-4): SQTIHQWPATLVQPVGSPLSLECTVEGTSNPNLYWYRQAAGRGLQLLFYSVGIGQISSEVPQNLSASRPQDRQFILSSKKLLLSDSGFYLCAWADRVQEKLFFGSGTQLSVL.

The chain has TRBV7-9 and TRBJ2-5; D remains ambiguous. Looked up from germline, CDR1 is SEHNR and CDR2 is FQNEAQ (reference sequence). CDR3 length equals 17 residues. V lost 0 bases, J lost 5 bases, and 19 bases lay in between. The CDR3 coding sequence is TGTGCCAGCAGCTTAGCTGCGGCAGCCAGTCCCGGGGAGACCCAGTACTTC. Encoded protein: CASSLAAAASPGETQYF.

The CDR3 loop reads CASTFASSGANVLTF. CDR3 DNA: TGTGCCAGCACCTTCGCGAGCTCTGGGGCCAACGTCCTGACTTTC. The V and J genes are TRBV7-9 and TRBJ2-6, with no clear D. The CDR3 spans 15 residues. The V and J ends lost 7 bases and 0 bases respectively, with 10 bases between them. CDR1 and CDR2 (germline): SEHNR, FQNEAQ (reference sequence).

CDR3 sequence (DNA): TGCAGCGCGACCCCACAGGGGAATACGCAGTATTTT. Its translation: CSATPQGNTQYF. The chain is built from TRBV29-1 and TRBJ2-3, with 7 bases matching TRBD1. Germline lookup yields CDR1 SQVTM and CDR2 ANQGSEA. The CDR3 runs to 12 residues. Trimming cost V 7 bases and J 7 bases; bases outside gene matches: 8.

The gene calls are TRBV5-1 and TRBJ1-5; D is uncertain. Germline CDR1 and CDR2: SGHRS and YFSETQ. V was clipped by 4 bases and J by 3 bases, with 14 bases between them. This CDR3 has 15 residues. CDR3 residues: CASSPSSSVNQPQHF. For the CDR3, the DNA is TGCGCCAGCAGCCCGAGCTCCTCGGTCAATCAGCCCCAGCATTTT.

This clone was found once. The genes are TRBV2 and TRBJ2-6; TRBD2 might be the D (5 bases). V lost 3 bases and J lost 0, with 6 bases in between. The CDR3 loop spans 15 amino acids. CDR1 is SNHLY and CDR2 is FYNNEI in the germline V gene. The CDR3, as DNA: TGTGCCAGCAGTGATCGGGACTCTGGGGCCAACGTCCTGACTTTC. It yields the protein CASSDRDSGANVLTF.

The chain uses TRBV18 and TRBJ1-5; a weak D match, TRBD1 (5 bases). Looked up from germline, CDR1 is KGHSH and CDR2 is LQKENI. The CDR3 runs 14 residues. Trimming left V 3 bases short and J 4 bases short, with 10 bases between. As DNA, the CDR3 is TGTGCCAGCTCACCGCAGGGATTAAATCAGCCCCAGCATTTT. Encoded protein: CASSPQGLNQPQHF.

CDR3 nucleotides: TGTGCCAGCAGACGACAGGGGGCGGGCCGAATAATCATGAACACTGAAGCTTTCTTT. Translated, it gives CASRRQGAGRIIMNTEAFF. This chain connects TRBV6-6 to TRBJ1-1, with 10 bases aligning to TRBD1. CDR3 length equals 19 residues. After removal of 6 bases from V and 0 bases from J, the junction contained 16 bases not matched to a gene. Germline CDR1 is MNHNY and CDR2 is SVGAGI (reference sequence).

The rearrangement links TRBV7-8 to TRBJ1-2, with D unresolved. This CDR3 region has 14 residues. Trimming took 1 base from V and 1 from J, leaving 7 bases between them. Germline V gene lookup returns CDR1 SGHVS and CDR2 FQNEAQ. The CDR3 loop is CASSLVAVNYGYTF. DNA for the CDR3: TGTGCCAGCAGCTTAGTCGCAGTTAACTATGGCTACACCTTC.

This clone was detected only once. This chain uses TRBV7-2 with TRBJ1-6, with 7 bases lining up with TRBD1. CDR3 length equals 13 residues. CDR1 is SGHTA and CDR2 is FQGNSA in the germline V gene. Unmatched junction bases numbered 9, after V lost 5 bases and J lost 14 bases. DNA for the CDR3: TGTGCCAGCAGCCCCAGGGGGGAGGTGTCCCTCCACTTT. It is translated as CASSPRGEVSLHF.

The chain joins TRBV2 to TRBJ1-5, with D maybe TRBD1 (5 bases). The V gene's germline CDR1 is SNHLY and CDR2 FYNNEI. V lost 8 bases and J 7 bases, leaving 18 bases between the germline ends. The CDR3 length is 14 residues. The CDR3 DNA reads as TGTGCCAGCCAAGGGTCAGGGCGGGGACAGCCCCAGCATTTT. Residues: CASQGSGRGQPQHF.

This chain joins TRBV6-2 or TRBV6-3 and TRBJ2-7; D is possibly TRBD2 (7 bases). V dropped 2 bases and J dropped 6 bases, with 8 bases sitting between them. The CDR3 has 12 residues. The germline gives CDR1 MNHEY, CDR2 SVGEGT. In DNA form, the CDR3 reads TGTGCCAGCAGTTACAGGGGGGGCGAGCAGTACTTC. The encoded protein is CASSYRGGEQYF.